The following is a TCR beta chain sequence with its context. What it recognizes is unknown. Trimming took 4 bases from V and 8 from J; bases not matched to a gene: 8. CDR3 size: 15 residues. CDR1 is SGHDT, CDR2 YYEEEE, per germline. The data belong to a study of T cell responses to AZD1222 COVID-19 vaccine. Study-level points and caveats: Baseline seropositives among AZD1222 recipients totaled only 6 or 7.

Here immunoSEQ multiplex PCR was the method, and the copy in TCRdb shows in-frame clones only, minus some. This table holds about 92,000 clones, over 75% found once. The chain links TRBV5-6 to TRBJ1-6; the match to TRBD1 covers 8 bases. This specimen consisted of peripheral blood, obtained on day 0 of AZD1222 vaccination. The receptor's source is an adult in good health. CDR3 nucleotide sequence: TGTGCCAGCAGCGGTTACAGGGGGACTGATTCACCCCTCCACTTT. It translates to CASSGYRGTDSPLHF.